This TCR beta chain appears in the sequencing data of a study of T cells in Graves' hyperthyroidism and ophthalmopathy. This clonotype has ten or more counts. Authors of the study amplified TCR beta CDR3 regions from RNA transcripts. The study used the HTBI primer set for a first-round RT-PCR of the TCR CDR3. TCRdb passed the multiplex PCR reads through MiXCR, listing each CDR3 protein once. The sample includes 400,000 to 500,000 distinct CDR3 sequences, 14% to 15% seen only once; the top ten take roughly 13%. Germline V gene data show CDR1 as SGHRS and CDR2 as YFSETQ. The CDR3 spans 14 residues. Trimming pared 2 bases from V and 0 bases from J, leaving 9 bases between.

Sequenced input: blood. This TCR was recovered from a man aged 18 to 30 with Graves' ophthalmopathy. The J gene is TRBJ2-7, the V gene TRBV5-1; D is uncertain. CDR3 in amino acids: CASSLDPASYEQYF. CDR3 DNA sequence: TGCGCCAGCAGCTTAGATCCAGCCTCCTACGAGCAGTACTTC. Drawing the rest from reference TRBV5-1 and TRBJ2-7, the complete variable domain is KAGVTQTPRYLIKTRGQQVTLSCSPISGHRSVSWYQQTPGQGLQFLFEYFSETQRNKGNFPGRFSGRQFSNSRSEMNVSTLELGDSALYLCASSLDPASYEQYFGPGTRLTVT.